This TCR beta chain was sequenced for a study of blood T cell repertoires in COVID-19. This CDR3 region has 9 residues. Clones were read by immunoSEQ multiplex PCR, and TCRdb kept only the in-frame ones, dropping some. This table holds under 250,000 clones, approximately 80% found once. Two negative PCRs, clearance, or symptom resolution had been documented for recovered Cohort 3 donors. The chain is built from TRBV21-1 and TRBJ1-5. TRBV21-1 is flagged as a pseudogene. The receptor comes from a woman in her sixties who had recovered from COVID-19. The sequencing input was PBMCs or T cells enriched from blood (not recorded which). Here the CDR3 DNA reads TGTGCCAGCAGCAACCTTCAGCATTTT. Translation gives CASSNLQHF.